The present T cell receptor (beta chain) was sequenced within a study of OX40 agonist ivuxolimab in advanced cancers. Study details: Of mixed ages from roughly 23 to 80 and averaging about 60 years, the group was 65% to 85% male. General observations from the study: The work left the antigen specificity of expanded peripheral T cells undetermined. Part of the nonresponder group also had normalized T-cell clonal expansion that was low. On average, CD8+ T cells showed a greater number of expanded clones than CD4+.

This CDR3 comprises 17 residues. V lost 5 bases, J lost 1 base, and 17 bases lay in between. Germline V lookup: CDR1 SGHNT, CDR2 YENEEA. Regarding this clone: Its antigen is currently unknown.

Here immunoSEQ multiplex PCR was the method, and the copy in TCRdb shows in-frame clones only, minus some. The repertoire consists of roughly 89,000 clones, with around 80% occurring once and the leading ten covering approximately 1.7%. The sample consisted of CD4+ or CD8+ T cells sorted from blood, taken in a trial of the OX40 agonist ivuxolimab. The receptor was isolated from an adult with an advanced solid tumor such as melanoma, head and neck, liver or kidney cancer. The chain carries TRBV11-3 and TRBJ2-2; TRBD2 is a possible D gene (6 bases). Written as DNA, the CDR3 is TGTGCCAGCAGCCGTAGTATATGGGGGGAGAACACCGGGGAGCTGTTTTTT. Residues: CASSRSIWGENTGELFF.